The clone carrying this TCR beta chain has ten or more counts. This sample was taken from a study of T cells of healthy individuals. TCRdb reprocessed the 5' RACE reads with MiXCR, giving one entry per CDR3 protein. This sample has about 100,000 distinct CDR3 sequences, with approximately 18% found just once. The CDR3 totals 12 residues. Germline V gene lookup returns CDR1 DFQATT and CDR2 SNEGSKA (reference sequence). V was cut by 5 bases and J by 7 bases, with 14 bases left in between. The TCR was taken from a human donor in good health. This sequence joins TRBV20-1 and TRBJ2-5, with a tentative D call TRBD2 (5 bases). CDR3 sequence reads: CSAGGSAGTQYF. CDR3 nucleotide sequence: TGCAGTGCTGGAGGCAGCGCAGGGACCCAGTACTTC.